One and the same sample provided the 22 T cell receptor beta chains below, sequenced in a study of read filtering for tumor transcriptome and immune sequencing. Molecular barcoded adaptors covering alpha/delta and beta/gamma chains were used on around 400 ng RNA. TCRdb reprocessed the reads via MiXCR and lists one record per CDR3 protein. The table records 85,000 to 100,000 distinct CDR3 sequences, under 25% of them present only once. Sequences were obtained from a population of CD138-negative cells sorted from bone marrow. The source of these receptors is a donor older than 35 with multiple myeloma.

Here the CDR3 DNA reads TGTGCCAGCAGTCGACTAGCTGCGAAGACCCAGTACTTC. Protein sequence: CASSRLAAKTQYF. The chain recombines TRBV12-3 or TRBV12-4 with TRBJ2-5; TRBD2 agrees at 7 bases. The CDR3 loop spans 13 amino acids. The junction had 6 bases not matched to a gene; V was cut back by 5 bases and J by 6 bases.

This clonotype was picked up many times. The chain carries TRBV11-2 and TRBJ2-1; 11 bases align to TRBD1. Germline V CDR1 and CDR2: SGHAT, FQNNGV. J gave up 9 bases and V 4 bases, and 11 bases lay outside the gene matches. This CDR3 has 16 residues. In nucleotides, the CDR3 is TGTGCCAGCAGCTCAACTCGGGACAGGGGGAATGGTGAGCAGTTCTTC. Translation: CASSSTRDRGNGEQFF.

Points on this clonotype: In this CDR3 the conserved last residue, phenylalanine or tryptophan, is missing, so a read error is likely. The V and J genes are TRBV28 and TRBJ2-5, with TRBD1 matching over 9 bases. CDR3 length equals 13 residues. The germline V gene has CDR1 MDHEN and CDR2 SYDVKM. V lost 8 bases to trimming and J lost 4 bases; unmatched junction nucleotides: 5. CDR3 protein: CASRQGVGETQYL. Written as DNA, the CDR3 is TGTGCCAGCCGACAGGGGGTTGGAGAGACCCAGTACCTC.

This clonotype was seen ten or more times. The chain joins TRBV7-6 to TRBJ2-1; 9 positions agree with TRBD2. With 5 bases clipped from V and 6 bases from J, the junction kept 5 bases outside the gene matches. CDR1 is SGHVS, CDR2 FNYEAQ, per germline. The CDR3 is 14 residues long. CDR3 sequence reads: CASSPAGGPNEQFF. The CDR3 nucleotides read TGTGCCAGCAGCCCGGCGGGGGGGCCCAATGAGCAGTTCTTC.

This clonotype has only a few counts. The genes are TRBV29-1 and TRBJ2-5; maybe TRBD2 (6 bases). The germline V and J ends were trimmed by 4 bases and 5 bases, with 14 bases remaining between them. Germline CDR1 and CDR2: SQVTM and ANQGSEA. The CDR3 loop spans 13 amino acids. In nucleotides, the CDR3 is TGCAGCGTTGCCCCTCCGGGAGTCGAGACCCAGTACTTC. Translating it yields CSVAPPGVETQYF.

The rearrangement joins TRBV24-1 to TRBJ2-7, with D perhaps given as TRBD1 or TRBD2 (5 bases each). The CDR3 runs 16 residues. V was trimmed by 1 base and J by 0 bases, leaving 12 bases between them. Germline assignment: CDR1 KGHDR and CDR2 SFDVKD. The CDR3 region has the DNA TGTGCCACCAGTGATTTTCGGGACCTCCGCTCCTACGAGCAGTACTTC. Translated, it gives CATSDFRDLRSYEQYF.

With respect to this clonotype: This may come from a read error, since a much larger clone is one base off. The chain recombines TRBV7-3 with TRBJ2-1; 7 bases match TRBD1. CDR1 is SGHTA and CDR2 is FQGTGA in the germline V gene. The CDR3 extends over 13 amino acids. CDR3 protein: CASSPGTVHEQLF. CDR3 coding DNA: TGTGCCAGCAGCCCAGGGACAGTCCATGAGCAGCTCTTC. Drawing the rest from reference TRBV7-3 and TRBJ2-1, the complete variable domain is GAGVSQTPSNKVTEKGKYVELRCDPISGHTALYWYRQSLGQGPEFLIYFQGTGAADDSGLPNDRFFAVRPEGSVSTLKIQRTERGDSAVYLCASSPGTVHEQLFGPGTRLTVL.

The chain combines TRBV5-1 with TRBJ2-3; the D gene is possibly TRBD1 (5 bases). Germline CDR1 and CDR2: SGHRS and YFSETQ. The CDR3 covers 14 residues. The V gene lost 6 bases and the J gene lost 4 bases, with 15 bases spanning the gap. The CDR3 loop reads CASTKPGYSDTQYF. The CDR3 nucleotides are TGCGCCAGCACGAAGCCAGGGTACTCAGATACGCAGTATTTT.

This clonotype was observed a handful of times. The genes are TRBV11-2 and TRBJ2-7; D gene ambiguous. V dropped 5 bases and J dropped 7 bases, with 12 bases sitting between them. Per the germline V gene, CDR1 is SGHAT and CDR2 is FQNNGV. This CDR3 spans 12 amino acids. Written as DNA, the CDR3 is TGTGCCAGCAGCCCTGCGAGGCGGGAGCAGTACTTC. This sequence encodes CASSPARREQYF.

Relative to its sample, this clonotype is medium-sized (0.01 to 0.1%). The rearrangement joins TRBV29-1 to TRBJ2-1; maybe TRBD2 (6 bases). The germline V gene encodes CDR1 SQVTM and CDR2 ANQGSEA. The CDR3 is 12 amino acids. Trimming took off 5 bases at V and 2 bases at J, with 7 bases between the two ends. CDR3 coding DNA: TGCAGCGTTCGGGAGACCTACAATGAGCAGTTCTTC. It codes for CSVRETYNEQFF.

There are many counts of this clonotype. This rearrangement joins TRBV7-9 to TRBJ2-7; D unclear. Germline CDR1 reads SEHNR; CDR2 reads FQNEAQ (reference sequence). CDR3 length equals 13 residues. Trimming left V 2 bases short and J 2 bases short, with 7 bases between. The CDR3 protein is CASSLTPAYEQYF. CDR3 DNA sequence: TGTGCCAGCAGCTTAACACCAGCCTACGAGCAGTACTTC.

To note about this clonotype: The junction departs from germline at one end; a sequencing error may be responsible. The chain combines TRBV7-2 with TRBJ2-7, with TRBD2 as a possible D gene (5 bases). CDR3 length: 15 amino acids. Germline values: CDR1 SGHTA, CDR2 FQGNSA. For the CDR3, the DNA is TGTGCCAGCAGCACCAAGACTAACTACTCCTACGAGCAGTGCTTC. This encodes CASSTKTNYSYEQCF. The variable domain in full, with the rest retrieved from reference TRBV7-2 and TRBJ2-7, is GAGVSQSPSNKVTEKGKDVELRCDPISGHTALYWYRQSLGQGLEFLIYFQGNSAPDKSGLPSDRFSAERTGGSVSTLTIQRTQQEDSAVYLCASSTKTNYSYEQCFGPGTRLTVT.

Ten or more counts support this clonotype. This chain uses TRBV28 with TRBJ2-1, with D possibly matching TRBD1 (6 bases). V was cut by 6 bases and J by 10 bases, with 10 bases left in between. The CDR3 is 11 amino acids. Germline V gene sequence: CDR1 MDHEN, CDR2 SYDVKM. The DNA for the CDR3 is TGTGCCAGCAGACAGGGAACCGAGCAGTTCTTC. The encoded protein is CASRQGTEQFF.

In its sample, this clonotype was seen many times. This chain links TRBV5-1 with TRBJ2-7; TRBD2 might be the D (5 bases). CDR3 length: 14 amino acids. Germline V gene lookup returns CDR1 SGHRS and CDR2 YFSETQ. The V and J ends lost 2 bases and 0 bases respectively, with 9 bases between them. CDR3 sequence: CASSLSGSSYEQYF. The CDR3 nucleotides read TGCGCCAGCAGCTTATCGGGGAGCTCCTACGAGCAGTACTTC.

This clonotype came up many times. The rearrangement links TRBV6-6 to TRBJ2-7; possibly TRBD1 for D (6 bases). The V gene lost 8 bases and the J gene lost 2 bases, with 19 bases spanning the gap. The CDR3 spans 15 residues. Germline-derived CDR1 and CDR2 are MNHNY and SVGAGI (reference sequence). The CDR3 is CASRNIPGQPYEQYF. CDR3 DNA: TGTGCCAGCCGAAACATTCCGGGACAACCCTACGAGCAGTACTTC.

This clonotype has a count of ten or more. The chain carries TRBV28 and TRBJ1-4; a weak D match, TRBD1 (5 bases). Trimming took off 0 bases at V and 10 bases at J, with 12 bases between the two ends. The CDR3 spans 14 residues. The germline CDR1 and CDR2 sequences are MDHEN and SYDVKM. CDR3 sequence: CASSLWWDGGKLFF. In DNA, the CDR3 is TGTGCCAGCAGTTTATGGTGGGACGGGGGAAAACTGTTTTTT.

This clonotype was seen at least ten times. This rearrangement joins TRBV20-1 to TRBJ1-1; tentative D call: TRBD1 (5 bases). The CDR3 has 14 residues. V was trimmed by 6 bases and J by 1 base, leaving 15 bases between them. Germline V gene lookup returns CDR1 DFQATT and CDR2 SNEGSKA (reference sequence). The CDR3 here is CSAYLRGTNTEAFF. CDR3 in DNA: TGCAGTGCCTACCTAAGGGGTACGAACACTGAAGCTTTCTTT.

This clonotype was seen repeatedly, ten times or more. The rearrangement uses TRBV29-1 and TRBJ2-5; D assignment may be TRBD1 or TRBD2 (5 bases each). This CDR3 region has 13 residues. V lost 4 bases and J 4 bases, leaving 13 bases between the germline ends. CDR1 is SQVTM and CDR2 is ANQGSEA in the germline V gene. This CDR3 is CSVAVGVVETQYF. The CDR3 bases are TGCAGCGTTGCGGTGGGGGTGGTAGAGACCCAGTACTTC.

The CDR3 region has the DNA TGTGCCAGCGGCCTTGCGGGGCACGGTCAGCCCCAGCATTTT. Amino acid sequence: CASGLAGHGQPQHF. The chain combines TRBV28 with TRBJ1-5, with D perhaps TRBD1 (5 bases). The CDR3 sequence is 14 residues long. CDR1 and CDR2 (germline): MDHEN, SYDVKM. The V end lost 8 bases, the J end lost 6 bases, and 17 bases lay between the germline ends.

This clonotype was picked up many times. V gene TRBV4-1 combines with J gene TRBJ2-5, with D tentatively TRBD2 (7 bases). Per germline, CDR1 MGHRA and CDR2 YSYEKL. This CDR3 is built from 15 residues. Deletions cut 4 bases from V and 1 base from J, with 13 bases between. CDR3 sequence (DNA): TGCGCCAGCAGCCGGGGGGGGCCGGCCCAAGAGACCCAGTACTTC. It translates to CASSRGGPAQETQYF.

This clonotype has a count of ten or more. The chain combines TRBV28 with TRBJ2-5, with 10 bases lining up with TRBD1. Trimming took 3 bases from V and 4 from J; bases not matched to a gene: 8. This CDR3 contains 16 residues. CDR1 MDHEN and CDR2 SYDVKM come from the germline V gene. CDR3 coding DNA: TGTGCCAGCAGTTTCCTCCGACAGGGGGCACGAGAGACCCAGTACTTC. Amino acid sequence: CASSFLRQGARETQYF.

The chain recombines TRBV28 with TRBJ1-4; 7 nucleotides line up with TRBD1. The germline V gene has CDR1 MDHEN and CDR2 SYDVKM. J lost 6 bases, V lost 4 bases, and 2 bases had no gene match. The CDR3 consists of 13 residues. This CDR3 reads CASSSGQDEKLFF. CDR3 in DNA: TGTGCCAGCAGTTCAGGACAGGATGAAAAACTGTTTTTT.